This T cell receptor (beta chain) was retrieved from a study of cytomegalovirus exposure and HLA in healthy donors. This clone has only a few counts. PCR was performed using 60 Vbeta and 13 Jbeta primers. Sequencing used immunoSEQ multiplex PCR; TCRdb keeps in-frame clones, though not all of them. The sample includes 80,000 to 100,000 clones, 55% to 70% of them seen just once. Germline V gene data show CDR1 as SGHRS and CDR2 as YFSETQ. V lost 5 bases, J lost 0 bases, and 14 bases lay in between. The CDR3 sequence is 16 residues long. This TCR was recovered from a woman aged 35 to 49 in good health and CMV-seropositive. This chain connects TRBV5-1 to TRBJ1-4, with D maybe TRBD1 (6 bases). The sequenced material came from PBMCs. CDR3 sequence (DNA): TGCGCCAGCAGAAGGGGGTATACCACAACTAATGAAAAACTGTTTTTT. Translation gives CASRRGYTTTNEKLFF.